One and the same sample provided the 30 T cell receptor beta chains below, sequenced in a study of CD8+CD57+ T cells in acquired aplastic anemia. Patients selected for sequencing had displayed CD8+CD57+ cell expansion by flow cytometry. The study profiled TCR beta VDJ and CDR3 using genomic DNA as template. MiXCR, run by TCRdb on the reads, gives a single entry per CDR3 protein. This table holds some 120,000 distinct CDR3 sequences, 50% to 70% found once. Sequenced sample: sorted CD4+, CD8+, or CD8+CD57+ T cells (not recorded which) from PBMCs. The source of these receptors is a human donor with aplastic anemia.

The rearrangement uses TRBV24-1 and TRBJ1-5, with unresolved D. Germline CDR1 reads KGHDR; CDR2 reads SFDVKD. The CDR3 totals 12 residues. V lost 4 bases and J lost 9, with 9 bases in between. The CDR3 DNA reads as TGTGCCACCAGTGAACCCAAAGGGCCCCAGCATTTT. Encoded protein: CATSEPKGPQHF.

The chain has TRBV2 and TRBJ2-5; 10 bases align to TRBD1. Germline CDR1 SNHLY, CDR2 FYNNEI. V lost 4 bases, J lost 7 bases, and 6 bases stayed unmatched. CDR3 length: 14 residues. CDR3 loop: CASSGRQGAGTQYF. The CDR3 coding sequence is TGTGCCAGCAGTGGGAGACAGGGGGCGGGGACCCAGTACTTC. Variable domain in full (rest from reference TRBV2 and TRBJ2-5): EPEVTQTPSHQVTQMGQEVILRCVPISNHLYFYWYRQILGQKVEFLVSFYNNEISEKSEIFDDQFSVERPDGSNFTLKIRSTKLEDSAMYFCASSGRQGAGTQYFGPGTRLLVL.

This clonotype turned up a few times. The chain carries TRBV25-1 and TRBJ1-1, with 11 bases aligning to TRBD1. The CDR3 runs 17 residues. Trimming at V came to 2 bases and at J to 5 bases, leaving 10 bases not matched to a gene. CDR1 is MGHDK and CDR2 is SYGVNS in the germline V gene. CDR3 residues: CASSEGRTGGLWTEAFF. The CDR3 DNA reads TGTGCCAGCAGTGAAGGGAGGACAGGGGGCTTATGGACTGAAGCTTTCTTT.

This clonotype was counted ten times or more. The CDR3 nucleotides read TGTGCCAGCAGCCAAGACAGTAAAGAGACCCAGTACTTC. It translates to CASSQDSKETQYF. The gene calls are TRBV5-6 and TRBJ2-5; a weak D match, TRBD1 (5 bases). This CDR3 has 13 residues. Per the germline V gene, CDR1 is SGHDT and CDR2 is YYEEEE. Trimming stripped 4 bases from V and 3 bases from J, with 10 bases between.

The rearrangement joins TRBV7-8 to TRBJ1-5; D might be TRBD1 (6 bases). V was pared by 5 bases and J by 5 bases, with 19 bases between. This CDR3 region has 16 residues. Germline values: CDR1 SGHVS, CDR2 FQNEAQ. The DNA of the CDR3 is TGTGCCAGCAGCGGAAACAGGGTTATCATAGATCAGCCCCAGCATTTT. Its translation: CASSGNRVIIDQPQHF.

The chain joins TRBV29-1 to TRBJ2-2, with unresolved D. Trimming cost V 6 bases and J 4 bases, with 9 bases left between them. The CDR3 runs to 12 residues. The germline CDR1 and CDR2 sequences are SQVTM and ANQGSEA. The CDR3 DNA sequence: TGCAGCGTCTTCTTAGGCACCGGGGAGCTGTTTTTT. Its translation: CSVFLGTGELFF.

The chain uses TRBV6-5 and TRBJ1-6; a weak D match, TRBD1 (5 bases). The germline V gene encodes CDR1 MNHEY and CDR2 SVGAGI. The CDR3 loop spans 14 amino acids. Trimming took 6 bases from V and 9 from J, leaving 15 bases between them. For the CDR3, the DNA is TGTGCCAGCAGATTCCCGGGACGCGGTTCACCCCTCCACTTT. Translating it yields CASRFPGRGSPLHF.

The chain recombines TRBV10-3 with TRBJ1-6; the D is unclear. The ends were cut back, 8 bases at V and 0 bases at J, with 5 bases in the middle. The CDR3 totals 13 residues. In germline, CDR1 is ENHRY, CDR2 SYGVKD. The CDR3 is CAISSSYNSPLHF. CDR3 nucleotide sequence: TGTGCCATCTCAAGCTCCTATAATTCACCCCTCCACTTT.

This rearrangement joins TRBV7-2 to TRBJ2-5, with 12 positions matching TRBD2. In germline, CDR1 is SGHTA, CDR2 FQGNSA. The CDR3 consists of 15 residues. The junction had 3 bases not matched to a gene; V was cut back by 5 bases and J by 2 bases. CDR3 amino acids: CASSKLAGGQETQYF. Here the CDR3 DNA reads TGTGCCAGCAGCAAACTAGCGGGGGGTCAAGAGACCCAGTACTTC.

The chain uses TRBV4-1 and TRBJ1-2; D possibly corresponds to TRBD1 (5 bases). From germline, CDR1 is MGHRA and CDR2 YSYEKL. The CDR3 is 12 amino acids. V gave up 0 bases and J gave up 14 bases, with 13 bases separating them. In nucleotides, the CDR3 is TGCGCCAGCAGCCAAGAAACGGGGCATCTGACCTTC. Its translation is CASSQETGHLTF.

This clonotype was detected only a few times. The gene calls are TRBV2 and TRBJ2-7; D is unclear. V lost 7 bases to trimming and J lost 3 bases, with 16 bases between them. The CDR3 is 14 amino acids. CDR1 is SNHLY, CDR2 FYNNEI, per germline. For the CDR3, the DNA is TGTGCCAGCACTCGAACCCTCGACAACTACGAGCAGTACTTC. Translated, it gives CASTRTLDNYEQYF.

The chain has TRBV5-1 and TRBJ1-1; 10 nucleotides align to TRBD1. Looked up from germline, CDR1 is SGHRS and CDR2 is YFSETQ. The ends lost 4 bases at V and 0 bases at J; junction bases unmatched: 3. The CDR3 covers 15 residues. The chain's CDR3 is CASSGGQGMNTEAFF. The CDR3 DNA reads TGCGCCAGCAGCGGGGGACAGGGGATGAACACTGAAGCTTTCTTT.

This clonotype was picked up a small number of times. The chain employs TRBV29-1 and TRBJ2-1; no clear D gene. Trimming removed 5 bases from V and 0 bases from J, with 8 bases in between. CDR3 size: 13 residues. In germline, CDR1 is SQVTM, CDR2 ANQGSEA. As DNA, the CDR3 is TGCAGCGTTTTATGGAGCTCCTACAATGAGCAGTTCTTC. As protein: CSVLWSSYNEQFF.

The genes are TRBV19 and TRBJ1-1; no reliable D call. V was trimmed by 7 bases and J by 7 bases, leaving 13 bases between them. The CDR3 is made up of 12 amino acids. Per germline, CDR1 LNHDA and CDR2 SQIVND (reference sequence). CDR3 protein: CASIFGVGEAFF. The DNA of the CDR3 is TGTGCCAGTATCTTCGGGGTAGGTGAAGCTTTCTTT.

About this clonotype itself: Since a much larger clone is just one base distant, this may be a read error. The V call is TRBV6-1, the J call TRBJ1-2; D gene unclear. The CDR3 totals 11 residues. The V end was cut by 7 bases, the J end by 7 bases, with 10 bases between. Germline V lookup: CDR1 MNHNS, CDR2 SASEGT. The CDR3: CASTPGSGYTF. The CDR3 nucleotides read TGTGCCAGCACCCCCGGAAGTGGCTACACCTTC.

The J gene is TRBJ1-4, the V gene TRBV19; weak D call: TRBD1 (6 bases). The CDR3 sequence is 14 residues long. V shed 9 bases and J shed 8 bases, with 19 bases lying between them. The germline V gene has CDR1 LNHDA and CDR2 SQIVND (reference sequence). This CDR3 is CASSLRARGEKLFF. Here the CDR3 DNA reads TGTGCCAGCTCGCTGAGGGCGAGGGGGGAAAAACTGTTTTTT.

The chain joins TRBV10-3 to TRBJ2-1; 8 nucleotides match TRBD2. This CDR3 is built from 13 residues. Germline CDR1 and CDR2: ENHRY and SYGVKD. J lost 5 bases, V lost 6 bases, and 3 bases had no gene match. The CDR3 DNA reads as TGTGCCATCAGCACTAGCGGTAACAATGAGCAGTTCTTC. Its translation: CAISTSGNNEQFF.

The gene calls are TRBV2 and TRBJ1-3; D might be TRBD1 (5 bases). CDR1 SNHLY and CDR2 FYNNEI come from the germline V gene. Trimming pared 2 bases from V and 1 base from J, leaving 9 bases between. The CDR3 loop spans 15 amino acids. The CDR3 here is CASSEPGKSGNTIYF. The CDR3 nucleotides are TGTGCCAGCAGTGAACCAGGGAAGTCTGGAAACACCATATATTTT.

This clonotype has a single count. A much larger clone is a single base away; this may be a read error. V is TRBV7-9 and J is TRBJ2-7, with D maybe TRBD2 (7 bases). CDR1 and CDR2 (germline): SEHNR, FQNEAQ (reference sequence). The length of the CDR3 is 15 residues. CDR3 DNA: TGTGCCAGCAGCCTCTGGGCGGGGGCCTTATACGCGCAGTACTTC. Translated: CASSLWAGALYAQYF.

The gene calls are TRBV20-1 and TRBJ2-2; D ambiguous. The germline V and J ends were trimmed by 5 bases and 7 bases, with 8 bases remaining between them. This CDR3 comprises 11 residues. From germline, CDR1 is DFQATT and CDR2 SNEGSKA (reference sequence). The CDR3 protein is CSALENGELFF. The CDR3 DNA sequence: TGCAGTGCTCTGGAAAACGGGGAGCTGTTTTTT.

This rearrangement joins TRBV5-1 to TRBJ2-5; the match to TRBD1 covers 8 bases. Trimming removed 4 bases from V and 5 bases from J; junction bases left unmatched: 7. Germline V gene lookup returns CDR1 SGHRS and CDR2 YFSETQ. The CDR3 extends over 14 amino acids. CDR3 in amino acids: CASSPATGDETQYF. The CDR3 DNA follows: TGCGCCAGCAGCCCGGCGACAGGGGACGAGACCCAGTACTTC.

CDR3 coding DNA: TGTGCCATTCGTGGAGGAACAGGGTCGATAGACTATGGCTACACCTTC. This translates into CAIRGGTGSIDYGYTF. The chain carries TRBV24-1 and TRBJ1-2, with D possibly being TRBD1 (6 bases). CDR1 is KGHDR and CDR2 is SFDVKD in the germline V gene. Trimming took off 11 bases at V and 3 bases at J, with 24 bases between the two ends. This CDR3 is built from 16 residues.

This clonotype was recorded at least ten times. This chain uses TRBV2 with TRBJ2-1; TRBD2 matches 8 bases. The CDR3 length is 15 residues. Trimming removed 8 bases from V and 3 bases from J; junction bases left unmatched: 9. Germline CDR1 and CDR2: SNHLY and FYNNEI. The CDR3 sequence is CASPGGELDYNEQFF. The DNA for the CDR3 is TGTGCCAGCCCGGGGGGGGAATTAGACTACAATGAGCAGTTCTTC.

This clonotype was seen ten or more times. The chain is built from TRBV3-1 and TRBJ2-7; D assignment may be TRBD1 or TRBD2 (5 bases each). V lost 3 bases to trimming and J lost 0 bases, with 15 bases between them. The germline V gene has CDR1 LGHDT and CDR2 YNNKEL (reference sequence). The CDR3 is 16 amino acids. CDR3 nucleotide sequence: TGTGCCAGCAGCCAGGGCCGGGGCGCGAGCTCCTACGAGCAGTACTTC. This codes for CASSQGRGASSYEQYF.

The chain links TRBV24-1 to TRBJ2-7, with 7 bases fitting TRBD1. V shed 5 bases, J shed 6 bases, and the junction held 9 bases outside the gene matches. The germline CDR1 and CDR2 sequences are KGHDR and SFDVKD. This CDR3 region has 14 residues. CDR3: CATSGTGDPGEQYF. Here the CDR3 DNA reads TGTGCCACCAGTGGCACAGGGGACCCGGGCGAGCAGTACTTC.

Judged by abundance, this clonotype is medium-sized (0.01 to 0.1%). The CDR3 DNA is TGCAGCGTCCATTCAGGGGTGAACACTGAAGCTTTCTTT. The encoded protein is CSVHSGVNTEAFF. This chain joins TRBV29-1 and TRBJ1-1, with a tentative D call TRBD1 (6 bases). Germline assignment: CDR1 SQVTM and CDR2 ANQGSEA. V was cut by 6 bases and J by 0 bases, with 11 bases left in between. This CDR3 has 13 amino acids.

This clonotype was recorded many times. This chain connects TRBV4-3 to TRBJ1-2; 8 nucleotides agree with TRBD1. Trimming removed 4 bases from V and 4 bases from J; junction bases left unmatched: 5. This CDR3 is built from 14 residues. Germline CDR1 reads LGHNA; CDR2 reads YSLEER. This chain's CDR3 is CASSRGDRGYGYTF. DNA for the CDR3: TGCGCCAGCAGCCGAGGAGACAGGGGCTATGGCTACACCTTC.

This clonotype has ten or more counts. With a much larger clone just one base away, this may be a read error. The CDR3 region has the DNA TGTGCCAGCAGTGCCCAAACAGGGGGCGTCGACTATGGCTACACCTTC. It yields the protein CASSAQTGGVDYGYTF. The rearrangement uses TRBV2 and TRBJ1-2; TRBD1 agrees at 9 bases. The CDR3 totals 16 residues. The V gene's germline CDR1 is SNHLY and CDR2 FYNNEI. V lost 4 bases, J lost 3 bases, and 9 bases stayed unmatched.

This rearrangement joins TRBV24-1 to TRBJ2-7; TRBD1 matches 10 bases. J lost 7 bases, V lost 3 bases, and 5 bases had no gene match. The germline gives CDR1 KGHDR, CDR2 SFDVKD. The CDR3 has 14 residues. DNA of the CDR3: TGTGCCACCAGTGATCCGGACAGGGGGAGAGAGCAGTACTTC. It codes for CATSDPDRGREQYF.

The chain combines TRBV9 with TRBJ2-3, with no clear D. In germline, CDR1 is SGDLS, CDR2 YYNGEE. The V end lost 0 bases, the J end lost 6 bases, and 11 bases lay between the germline ends. CDR3 length: 14 residues. Here the CDR3 DNA reads TGTGCCAGCAGCGTAGAAGCTAGTTTCGATACGCAGTATTTT. It codes for CASSVEASFDTQYF.